The present TCR beta chain was sequenced within a study of OX40 agonist ivuxolimab in advanced cancers. Method: immunoSEQ multiplex PCR; TCRdb's copy keeps in-frame clones and lacks some. The profile shows about 64,000 clones, approximately 88% of them singletons. CDR1 and CDR2 from the germline V gene are LGHNA and YNFKEQ. The CDR3 totals 17 residues. V dropped 2 bases and J dropped 3 bases, with 16 bases sitting between them. Sequencing was performed on CD4+ or CD8+ T cells sorted from blood, taken in a trial of the OX40 agonist ivuxolimab. This chain connects TRBV4-2 to TRBJ2-2; TRBD2 might be the D (6 bases). The TCR sequence derives from an adult with an advanced solid tumor such as melanoma, head and neck, liver or kidney cancer. The CDR3 is CASSQPWETRYTGELFF. DNA of the CDR3: TGTGCCAGCAGCCAACCCTGGGAGACTAGATACACCGGGGAGCTGTTTTTT.